The text below deals with one T cell receptor beta chain. It lacks a known antigen. With a mouse as the source, gene names and germline sequences are drawn from the mouse. The data derive from a study of tissue T cells after allogeneic stem cell transplantation (dated by TCRdb to about 2022). For the wider study: Using research autopsies of patients with and without GVHD, plus mouse models of GVHD, the study profiled TCR beta repertoires across many tissues. On the human side, the study was prospective and observational, with no blinding or randomization. Results the study describes overall, beyond this receptor: Few T cell clones were found to be shared across patients, but shared repertoire signatures across patients were revealed in a tissue-specific fashion by motif-based clustering. Within patients, how anatomically similar tissues were was a major factor shaping TCR repertoire composition, regardless of disease or transplant status. A small and clinically heterogeneous patient cohort was studied, and sampling depth was acknowledged as a limitation. The study did not determine which tissue TCRs were alloreactive or antigen-specific, and some clones might have been persisting host cells. In both patients and mice, T cells from blood and spleen covered only a limited part of the TCR repertoire found in tissues.

Library preparation employed the immunoSEQ multiplex PCR assay. Adaptive Biotechnologies performed TCRbeta CDR3 sequencing at survey depth and reported CDR3 sequences, V/J genes, productive frequency, and template counts. TCR beta CDR3 regions were amplified from genomic DNA rather than RNA. The authors' analysis ran thus. Jensen-Shannon divergence was used to quantify pairwise repertoire overlap between tissues, with a value of 1 meaning complete divergence and a value of 0 meaning identical repertoires. Tissues were grouped by single-linkage agglomerative hierarchical clustering of pairwise JSD values, and the clustering results were shown as dendrograms. GLIPH2 was run on all patient samples with simulation_depth 1000, kmer_min_depth 3 and cdr3_length_cutoff 8, and groups with more than two unique CDR3s were retained. A standardized tissue-overlap score was calculated by extrapolating Jaccard GLIPH-group overlap across patients to a standard repertoire size of 1000 clones. Linear mixed-effect models, with tissue included as a fixed effect and individual included as a random effect, were used to assess associations of diversity with clinical or experimental variables. The source is immuneACCESS, and TCRdb retained only in-frame sequences with V and J called. Part of the clones is not carried over; for the studies checked, unresolved V genes explain less than half of this, and the remainder is unexplained. The DNA was the basis for D and trimming; V, J and clone size are from that table. The sample yields around 6,000 clones; around half were counted once. In total, the top ten clones hold 35% to 40% of the sample.

The time point tag for this specimen amounts to: mouse harvest day 14 after allogeneic transplant. Each mouse graft, delivered by tail vein injection, combined 10^6 splenic CD5+ T cells with 10^7 T-cell-depleted bone marrow cells. GVHD in mice was modeled with a major MHC-mismatch B6 (H2b) into BALB/c (H2d) model, and tissues were profiled at day 7 or 14. On day 7 or 14 post-transplant, mouse tissues and retro-orbital blood were harvested with separate sterile tools for each animal, and livers were flushed beforehand. Before genomic DNA isolation with the DNeasy Blood & Tissue Kit, mouse tissues were minced using razor blades in buffered saline. The sequence derives from a female BALB/c mouse given C57BL/6 T cells with graft-versus-host disease after an allogeneic hematopoietic cell transplant. The specimen sequenced was gut tissue.

CDR3 reads: CASSRLRNTLYF. CDR3 bases read: TGTGCCAGCAGCCGGCTGCGGAACACCTTGTAC. The chain was built from TRBV4 and TRBJ2-4, with the D gene call left open. The CDR3 end falls 1 residue outside the read, so it is completed with the germline J gene. From the cysteine through the phenylalanine, the CDR3 covers 12 amino acids. Sequencing covers 33 bases of the CDR3, shown here with the frame starting at base 1. The junction carries 9 bases between V and J, which are trimmed by 5 bases and 6 bases respectively. CDR1 and CDR2 were assigned from the germline V gene (reference sequence) as LGHDT and YNNKQL.